This T cell receptor (beta chain) was retrieved from a study of blood T cell repertoires in COVID-19. Overall study context: T cells, B-cell-depleted T cells, or PBMCs provided the cDNA or gDNA that served as material.

Profiled with immunoSEQ multiplex PCR; TCRdb holds only in-frame clones, not every one. Here the sample spans 250,000 to 350,000 clones, around 87% being singletons. CDR3 size: 14 residues. Losses at the gene ends were 6 bases for V and 4 bases for J; bases not matched to a gene: 2. Germline V gene lookup returns CDR1 ENHRY and CDR2 SYGVKD. The receptor was derived from a woman in her forties or fifties who had recovered from COVID-19. Sequencing was done on a sample of peripheral blood. The chain uses TRBV10-3 and TRBJ2-2, with TRBD2 matching over 10 bases. In nucleotides, the CDR3 is TGTGCCATCAGACTAGCGGGGACCACCGGGGAGCTGTTTTTT. This translates into CAIRLAGTTGELFF.